Detailed here is one T cell receptor (beta chain). Antigen unknown. The data were taken from a study of shared clonotypes between healthy human individuals. General study points: In general, naive subsets displayed greater estimated richness than memory subsets did.

Donors were healthy HIV-negative adults without recent acute infections or vaccinations. Method: immunoSEQ multiplex PCR; TCRdb's copy keeps in-frame clones and lacks some. The data hold around 100,000 clones, with about two thirds observed a single time. The TCR was taken from a man aged 25 to 45 in good health. The material sequenced was memory CD8+ T cells sorted from blood. Regarding subset: CD45RO+ cells pooled with CCR7-negative TemRA cells.

The CDR3 spells CSGQPSGRAGETQYF. DNA of the CDR3: TGCAGCGGACAACCTAGCGGGAGGGCCGGAGAGACCCAGTACTTC. This rearrangement joins TRBV29-1 to TRBJ2-5; TRBD2 matches at 12 bases. This CDR3 comprises 15 residues. J gave up 4 bases and V 7 bases, and 10 bases lay outside the gene matches. CDR1 and CDR2 (germline): SQVTM, ANQGSEA.